This TCR beta chain is from a study of blood T cell repertoires in COVID-19. Some clones are missing from TCRdb's copy, which holds only in-frame ones; the method was immunoSEQ multiplex PCR. Of about 210,000 clones listed, approximately 80% were seen once; the top ten hold 9.7%. With 5 bases removed from V and 5 bases from J, the gap between germline ends came to 12 bases. Germline V lookup: CDR1 SQVTM, CDR2 ANQGSEA. This CDR3 region has 13 residues. Sequencing was done on a sample of peripheral blood. This clonotype was obtained from a man aged 50-60 years with active or convalescent COVID-19. The chain couples TRBV29-1 to TRBJ2-2, with D hard to call. CDR3 coding DNA: TGCAGCGTTCCGGGTCAGATTACCGGGGAGCTGTTTTTT. Its protein product is CSVPGQITGELFF.